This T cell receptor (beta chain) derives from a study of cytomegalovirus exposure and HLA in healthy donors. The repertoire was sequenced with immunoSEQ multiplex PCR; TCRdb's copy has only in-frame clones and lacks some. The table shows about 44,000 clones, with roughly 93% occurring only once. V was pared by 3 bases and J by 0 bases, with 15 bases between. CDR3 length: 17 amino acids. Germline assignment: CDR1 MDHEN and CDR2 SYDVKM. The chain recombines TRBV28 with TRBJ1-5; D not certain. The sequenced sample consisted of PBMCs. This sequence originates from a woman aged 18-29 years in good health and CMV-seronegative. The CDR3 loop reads CASSFSSFFSSNQPQHF. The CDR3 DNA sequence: TGTGCCAGCAGTTTCAGTTCCTTTTTCTCTAGCAATCAGCCCCAGCATTTT.